This T cell receptor (beta chain) was found in a study of blood T cells in healthy people across ages. The second PCR ran about 6 to 11 cycles with a sample-barcoded 5' primer and J-beta primers. A single record per CDR3 protein comes from TCRdb applying MiXCR to the 5' RACE reads. The table shows roughly 700,000 distinct CDR3 sequences, with 32% occurring only once. CDR3 size: 17 residues. CDR1 DFQATT and CDR2 SNEGSKA come from the germline V gene (reference sequence). Unmatched junction bases numbered 14, after V lost 3 bases and J lost 4 bases. This TCR was sampled from a woman older than 75 in good health. The sample comprised blood. The rearrangement uses TRBV20-1 and TRBJ2-1, with TRBD2 matching over 8 bases. The CDR3 spells CSASSLWTAGGYNEQFF. The CDR3 DNA reads as TGCAGTGCTAGTAGTTTGTGGACGGCGGGGGGATACAATGAGCAGTTCTTC.